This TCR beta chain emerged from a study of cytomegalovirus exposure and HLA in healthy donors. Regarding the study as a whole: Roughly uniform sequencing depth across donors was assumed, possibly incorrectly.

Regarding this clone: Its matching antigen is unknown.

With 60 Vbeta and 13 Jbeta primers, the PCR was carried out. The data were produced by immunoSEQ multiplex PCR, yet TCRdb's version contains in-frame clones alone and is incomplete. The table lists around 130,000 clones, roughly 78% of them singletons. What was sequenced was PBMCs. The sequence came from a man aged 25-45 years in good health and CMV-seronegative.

The CDR3 protein is CASSFRGTGEDTQYF. The CDR3 DNA follows: TGTGCCAGCAGCTTTCGGGGGACAGGGGAAGATACGCAGTATTTT. The genes are TRBV5-4 and TRBJ2-3; 10 nucleotides align to TRBD1. The length of the CDR3 is 15 residues. Germline CDR1 reads SGHNT; CDR2 reads YYREEE (reference sequence). Trimming took 2 bases from V and 5 from J; bases not matched to a gene: 5.